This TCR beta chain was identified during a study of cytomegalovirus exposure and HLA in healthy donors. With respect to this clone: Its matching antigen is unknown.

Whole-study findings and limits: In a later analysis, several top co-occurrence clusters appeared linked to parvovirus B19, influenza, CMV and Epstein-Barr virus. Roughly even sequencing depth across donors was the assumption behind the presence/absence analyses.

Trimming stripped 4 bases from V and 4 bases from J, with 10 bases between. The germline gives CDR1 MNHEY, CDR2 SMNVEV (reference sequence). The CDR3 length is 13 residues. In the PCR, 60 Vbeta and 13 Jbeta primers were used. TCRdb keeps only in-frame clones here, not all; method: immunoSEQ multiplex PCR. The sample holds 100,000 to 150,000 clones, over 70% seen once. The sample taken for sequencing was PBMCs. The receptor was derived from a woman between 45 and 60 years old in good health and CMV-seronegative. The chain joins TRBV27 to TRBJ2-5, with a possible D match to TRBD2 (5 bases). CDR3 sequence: CASSWGVGETQYF. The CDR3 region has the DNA TGTGCCAGCAGTTGGGGAGTTGGAGAGACCCAGTACTTC.